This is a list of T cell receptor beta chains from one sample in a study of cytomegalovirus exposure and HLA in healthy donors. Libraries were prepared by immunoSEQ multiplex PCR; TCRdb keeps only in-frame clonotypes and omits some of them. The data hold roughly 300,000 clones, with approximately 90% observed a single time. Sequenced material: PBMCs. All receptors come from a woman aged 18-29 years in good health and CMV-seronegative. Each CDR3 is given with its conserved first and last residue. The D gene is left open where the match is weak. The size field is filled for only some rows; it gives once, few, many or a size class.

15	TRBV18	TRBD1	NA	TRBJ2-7	CASSPDGTGAHEQYF	TGTGCCAGCTCACCCGACGGGACAGGGGCCCACGAGCAGTACTTC
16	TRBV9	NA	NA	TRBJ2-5	CASSSGVEGRVETQYF	TGTGCCAGCAGCTCCGGGGTGGAGGGCCGGGTGGAGACCCAGTACTTC
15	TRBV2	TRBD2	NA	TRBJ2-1	CASSEEGLVANEQFF	TGTGCCAGCAGTGAAGAGGGACTAGTCGCCAATGAGCAGTTCTTC
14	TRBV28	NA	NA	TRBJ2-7	CASYRAGPTYEQYF	TGTGCCAGCTATAGGGCGGGACCTACCTACGAGCAGTACTTC
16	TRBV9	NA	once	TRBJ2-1	CASSIRGGVFYNEQFF	TGTGCCAGCAGCATAAGAGGCGGAGTTTTCTACAATGAGCAGTTCTTC
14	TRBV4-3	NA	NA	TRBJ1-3	CASSQVGAGNTIYF	TGCGCCAGCAGCCAAGTAGGGGCTGGAAACACCATATATTTT
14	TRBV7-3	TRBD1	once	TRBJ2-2	CASSPQGKAGELFF	TGTGCCAGCAGCCCACAGGGGAAAGCCGGGGAGCTGTTTTTT
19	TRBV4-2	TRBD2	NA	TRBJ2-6	CASSQDLLAGGSGANVLTF	TGTGCCAGCAGCCAAGATCTCCTAGCGGGAGGCTCTGGGGCCAACGTCCTGACTTTC
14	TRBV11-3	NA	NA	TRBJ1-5	CASSLVEFNQPQHF	TGTGCCAGCAGCTTAGTCGAGTTCAATCAGCCCCAGCATTTT
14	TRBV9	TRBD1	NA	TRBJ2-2	CASSAEQGTGELFF	TGTGCCAGCAGCGCCGAACAGGGGACCGGGGAGCTGTTTTTT
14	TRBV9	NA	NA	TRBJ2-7	CASSVGGTNYEQYF	TGTGCCAGCAGCGTAGGTGGCACAAATTACGAGCAGTACTTC
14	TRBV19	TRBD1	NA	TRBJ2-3	CASKTTGGTDTQYF	TGTGCCAGTAAGACGACAGGGGGGACAGATACGCAGTATTTT
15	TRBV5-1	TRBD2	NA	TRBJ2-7	CASAVTREPVHEQYF	TGCGCCAGCGCAGTAACGCGGGAGCCTGTTCACGAGCAGTACTTC
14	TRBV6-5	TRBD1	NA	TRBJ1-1	CASSFRQGGTEAFF	TGTGCCAGCAGCTTCCGACAGGGTGGGACTGAAGCTTTCTTT
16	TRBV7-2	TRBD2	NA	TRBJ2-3	CASSPPRGRAPDTQYF	TGTGCCAGCAGCCCACCCCGCGGGAGGGCCCCAGATACGCAGTATTTT
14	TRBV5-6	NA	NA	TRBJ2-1	CASSLTAIRNEQFF	TGTGCCAGCAGCTTGACAGCCATCCGGAATGAGCAGTTCTTC
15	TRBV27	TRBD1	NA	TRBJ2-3	CASSLRDRVLDTQYF	TGTGCCAGCAGTCTCCGGGACAGGGTATTAGATACGCAGTATTTT
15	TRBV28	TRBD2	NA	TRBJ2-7	CASSPGLAGGYEQYF	TGTGCCAGCAGCCCTGGACTAGCGGGAGGGTACGAGCAGTACTTC
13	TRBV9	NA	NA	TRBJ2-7	CASSGQSHYEQYF	TGTGCCAGCAGCGGACAGAGCCACTACGAGCAGTACTTC
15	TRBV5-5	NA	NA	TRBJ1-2	CASSLFTGTSYGYTF	TGTGCCAGCAGCTTGTTTACGGGGACTTCATATGGCTACACCTTC
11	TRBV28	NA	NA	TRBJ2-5	CASSLRETQYF	TGTGCCAGCAGTTTACGGGAGACCCAGTACTTC
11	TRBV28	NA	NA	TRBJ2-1	CASSFGDEQFF	TGTGCCAGCAGCTTCGGGGATGAGCAGTTCTTC
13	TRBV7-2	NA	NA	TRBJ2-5	CASSKGLQETQYF	TGTGCCAGCAGCAAGGGACTCCAAGAGACCCAGTACTTC
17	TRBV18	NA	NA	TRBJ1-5	CASSQNSSLFSNQPQHF	TGTGCCAGCTCACAAAATTCCTCCCTATTTAGCAATCAGCCCCAGCATTTT
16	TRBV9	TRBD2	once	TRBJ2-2	CASSLGLADNTGELFF	TGTGCCAGCAGCTTAGGACTAGCGGATAACACCGGGGAGCTGTTTTTT
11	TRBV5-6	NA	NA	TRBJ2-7	CASSAFGEQYF	TGTGCCAGCAGCGCGTTTGGCGAGCAGTACTTC
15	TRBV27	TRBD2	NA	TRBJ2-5	CASSLIAGGQETQYF	TGTGCCAGCAGTTTAATAGCGGGAGGCCAAGAGACCCAGTACTTC
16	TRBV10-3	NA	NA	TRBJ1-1	CAISELNLKGGSEAFF	TGTGCCATCAGTGAGCTAAACTTAAAGGGAGGGTCTGAAGCTTTCTTT
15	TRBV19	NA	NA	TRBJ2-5	CASSMKGVPRETQYF	TGTGCCAGTAGTATGAAGGGGGTGCCCAGGGAGACCCAGTACTTC
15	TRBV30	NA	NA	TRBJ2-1	CAWSVLGQGYNEQFF	TGTGCCTGGAGTGTACTAGGGCAGGGGTACAATGAGCAGTTCTTC
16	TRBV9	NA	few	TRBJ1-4	CASSVDGSPGGEKLFF	TGTGCCAGCAGCGTAGATGGATCCCCGGGGGGGGAAAAACTGTTTTTT
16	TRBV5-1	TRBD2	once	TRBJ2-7	CASSLGSSGHSYEQYF	TGCGCCAGCAGCTTGGGCTCTAGCGGTCACTCCTACGAGCAGTACTTC
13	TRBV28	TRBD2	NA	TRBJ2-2	CASSLGRGGELFF	TGTGCCAGCAGTTTAGGGAGGGGCGGGGAGCTGTTTTTT
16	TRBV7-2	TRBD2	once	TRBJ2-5	CASSSRTSGRRETQYF	TGTGCCAGCAGCTCCCGGACTAGCGGGAGACGAGAGACCCAGTACTTC
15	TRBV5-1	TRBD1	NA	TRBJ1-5	CASSLGTGFNQPQHF	TGCGCCAGCAGCTTGGGGACAGGGTTCAATCAGCCCCAGCATTTT
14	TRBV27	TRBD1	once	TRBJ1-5	CASSTGTGNQPQHF	TGTGCCAGCAGTACCGGGACAGGGAATCAGCCCCAGCATTTT
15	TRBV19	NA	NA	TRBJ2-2	CASRYSGWFTGELFF	TGTGCCAGTAGATATTCGGGGTGGTTCACCGGGGAGCTGTTTTTT
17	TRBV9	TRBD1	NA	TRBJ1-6	CASSADPNRGGNSPLHF	TGTGCCAGCAGCGCCGACCCGAACAGGGGGGGGAATTCACCCCTCCACTTT
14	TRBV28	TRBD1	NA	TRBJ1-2	CASSVQGVIYGYTF	TGTGCCAGCAGTGTACAGGGGGTGATCTATGGCTACACCTTC
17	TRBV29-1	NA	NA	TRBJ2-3	CSVETGESPGPTDTQYF	TGCAGCGTTGAGACGGGGGAATCACCGGGGCCCACAGATACGCAGTATTTT
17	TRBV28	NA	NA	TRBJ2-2	CASSQIEGSSNTGELFF	TGTGCCAGCAGTCAAATCGAGGGAAGCTCGAACACCGGGGAGCTGTTTTTT
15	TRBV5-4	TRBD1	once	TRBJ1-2	CASSSPGQGDYGYTF	TGTGCCAGCAGCTCTCCGGGACAGGGGGACTATGGCTACACCTTC
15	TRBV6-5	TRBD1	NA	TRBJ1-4	CASRQPGTGGEKLFF	TGTGCCAGCAGGCAACCCGGGACAGGGGGGGAAAAACTGTTTTTT
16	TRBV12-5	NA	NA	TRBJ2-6	CASGLGQRSGANVLTF	TGTGCTAGTGGTTTGGGGCAGCGCTCTGGGGCCAACGTCCTGACTTTC
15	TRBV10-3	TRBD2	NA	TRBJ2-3	CAISSLAGDTDTQYF	TGTGCCATCAGTTCACTAGCGGGAGATACAGATACGCAGTATTTT
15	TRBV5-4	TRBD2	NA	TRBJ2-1	CASSLEAGVLNEQFF	TGTGCCAGCAGCTTGGAGGCGGGGGTGCTCAATGAGCAGTTCTTC
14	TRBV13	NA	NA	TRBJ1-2	CASSFTGLSYGYTF	TGTGCCAGCAGCTTCACAGGGCTTTCCTATGGCTACACCTTC
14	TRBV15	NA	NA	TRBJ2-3	CATSSNTRADTQYF	TGTGCCACCAGCAGCAACACACGGGCAGATACGCAGTATTTT
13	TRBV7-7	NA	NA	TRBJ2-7	CASSDRLGYEQYF	TGTGCCAGCAGCGATAGACTAGGCTACGAGCAGTACTTC